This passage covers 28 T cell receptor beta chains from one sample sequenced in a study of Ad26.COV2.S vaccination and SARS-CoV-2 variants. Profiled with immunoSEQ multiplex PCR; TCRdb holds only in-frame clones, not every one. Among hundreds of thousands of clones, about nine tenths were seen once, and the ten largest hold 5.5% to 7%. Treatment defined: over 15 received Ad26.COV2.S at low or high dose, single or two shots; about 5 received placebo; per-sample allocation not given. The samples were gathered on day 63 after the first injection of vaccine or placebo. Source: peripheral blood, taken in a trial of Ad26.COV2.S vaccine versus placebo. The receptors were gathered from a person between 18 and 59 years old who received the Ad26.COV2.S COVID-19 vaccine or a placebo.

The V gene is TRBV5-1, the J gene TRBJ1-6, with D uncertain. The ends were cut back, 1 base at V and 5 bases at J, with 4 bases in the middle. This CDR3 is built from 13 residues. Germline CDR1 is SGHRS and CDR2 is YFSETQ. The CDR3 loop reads CASSLSNNSPLHF. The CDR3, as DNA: TGCGCCAGCAGCTTGTCAAATAATTCACCCCTCCACTTT.

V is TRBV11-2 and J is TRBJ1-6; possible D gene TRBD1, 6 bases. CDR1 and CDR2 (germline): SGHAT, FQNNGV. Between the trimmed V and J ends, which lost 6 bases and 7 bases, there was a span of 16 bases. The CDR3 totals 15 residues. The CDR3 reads CASSPGWQGNSPLHF. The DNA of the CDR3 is TGTGCCAGCAGTCCTGGGTGGCAGGGGAATTCACCCCTCCACTTT. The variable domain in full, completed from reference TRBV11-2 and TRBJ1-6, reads EAGVAQSPRYKIIEKRQSVAFWCNPISGHATLYWYQQILGQGPKLLIQFQNNGVVDDSQLPKDRFSAERLKGVDSTLKIQPAKLEDSAVYLCASSPGWQGNSPLHFGNGTRLTVT.

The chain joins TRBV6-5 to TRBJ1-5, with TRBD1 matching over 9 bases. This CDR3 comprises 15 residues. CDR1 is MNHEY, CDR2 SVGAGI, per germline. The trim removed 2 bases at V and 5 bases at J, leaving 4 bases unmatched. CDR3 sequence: CASSYQDRGDQPQHF. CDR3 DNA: TGTGCCAGCAGTTACCAGGACAGGGGCGATCAGCCCCAGCATTTT.

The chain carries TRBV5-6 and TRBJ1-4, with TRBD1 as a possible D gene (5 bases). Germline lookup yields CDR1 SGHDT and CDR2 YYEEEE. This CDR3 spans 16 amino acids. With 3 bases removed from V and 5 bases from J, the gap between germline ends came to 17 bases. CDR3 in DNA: TGTGCCAGCAGCTATCGGAGGGACGGACACAATGAAAAACTGTTTTTT. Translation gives CASSYRRDGHNEKLFF.

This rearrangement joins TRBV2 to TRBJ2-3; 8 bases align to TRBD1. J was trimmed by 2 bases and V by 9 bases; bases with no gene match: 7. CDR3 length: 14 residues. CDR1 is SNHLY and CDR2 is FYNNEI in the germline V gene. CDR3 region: CASPTGENTDTQYF. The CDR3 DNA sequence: TGTGCCAGTCCGACAGGGGAGAACACAGATACGCAGTATTTT.

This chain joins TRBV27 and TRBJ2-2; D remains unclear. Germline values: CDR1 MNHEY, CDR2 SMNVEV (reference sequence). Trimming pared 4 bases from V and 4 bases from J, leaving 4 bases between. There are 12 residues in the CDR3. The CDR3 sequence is CASSSITGELFF. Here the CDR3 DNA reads TGTGCCAGCAGTTCAATCACCGGGGAGCTGTTTTTT.

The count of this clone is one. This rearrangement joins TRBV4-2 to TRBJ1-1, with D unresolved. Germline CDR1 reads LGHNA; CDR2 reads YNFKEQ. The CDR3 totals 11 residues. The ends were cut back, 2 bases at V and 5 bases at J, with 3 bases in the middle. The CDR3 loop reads CASSQLTEAFF. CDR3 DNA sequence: TGTGCCAGCAGCCAACTAACTGAAGCTTTCTTT.

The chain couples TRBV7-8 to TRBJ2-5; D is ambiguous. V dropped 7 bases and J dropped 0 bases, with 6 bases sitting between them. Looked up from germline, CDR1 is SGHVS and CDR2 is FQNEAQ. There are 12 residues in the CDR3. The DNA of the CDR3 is TGTGCCAGCAACCAAAACCAAGAGACCCAGTACTTC. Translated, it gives CASNQNQETQYF.

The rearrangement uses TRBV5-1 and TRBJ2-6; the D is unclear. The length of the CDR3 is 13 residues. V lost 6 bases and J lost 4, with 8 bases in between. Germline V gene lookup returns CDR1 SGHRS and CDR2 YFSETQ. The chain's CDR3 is CASTQTGANVLTF. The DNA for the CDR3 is TGCGCCAGCACACAGACCGGGGCCAACGTCCTGACTTTC.

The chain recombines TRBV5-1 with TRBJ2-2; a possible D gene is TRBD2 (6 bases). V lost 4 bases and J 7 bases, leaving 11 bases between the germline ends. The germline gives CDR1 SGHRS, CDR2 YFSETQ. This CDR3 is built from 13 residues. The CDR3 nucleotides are TGCGCCAGCAGCCGGAGGGGTGGCGGGGAGCTGTTTTTT. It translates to CASSRRGGGELFF.

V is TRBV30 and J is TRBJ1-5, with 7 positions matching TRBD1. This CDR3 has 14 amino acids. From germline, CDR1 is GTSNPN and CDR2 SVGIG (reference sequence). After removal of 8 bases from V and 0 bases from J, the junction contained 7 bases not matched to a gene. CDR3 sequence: CASGQVYSNQPQHF. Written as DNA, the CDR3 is TGTGCCAGTGGACAGGTTTATAGCAATCAGCCCCAGCATTTT.

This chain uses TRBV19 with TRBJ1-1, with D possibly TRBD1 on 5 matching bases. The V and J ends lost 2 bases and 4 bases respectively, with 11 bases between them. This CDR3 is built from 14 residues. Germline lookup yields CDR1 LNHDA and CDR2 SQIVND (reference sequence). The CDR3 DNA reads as TGTGCCAGTAGTATAAGGGCAGGGTCCACTGAAGCTTTCTTT. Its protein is CASSIRAGSTEAFF.

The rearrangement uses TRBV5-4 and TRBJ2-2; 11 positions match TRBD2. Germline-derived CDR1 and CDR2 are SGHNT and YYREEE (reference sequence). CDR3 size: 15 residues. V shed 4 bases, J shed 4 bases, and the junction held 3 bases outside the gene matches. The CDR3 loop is CASSLGTSGTGELFF. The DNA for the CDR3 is TGTGCCAGCAGCCTCGGGACTAGCGGCACCGGGGAGCTGTTTTTT.

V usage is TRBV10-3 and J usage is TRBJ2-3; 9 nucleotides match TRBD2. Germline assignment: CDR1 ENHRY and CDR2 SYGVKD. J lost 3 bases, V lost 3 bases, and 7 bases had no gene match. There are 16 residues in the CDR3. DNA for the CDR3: TGTGCCATCAGTGACCTTAGCGGGAGAGGGACAGATACGCAGTATTTT. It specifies CAISDLSGRGTDTQYF.

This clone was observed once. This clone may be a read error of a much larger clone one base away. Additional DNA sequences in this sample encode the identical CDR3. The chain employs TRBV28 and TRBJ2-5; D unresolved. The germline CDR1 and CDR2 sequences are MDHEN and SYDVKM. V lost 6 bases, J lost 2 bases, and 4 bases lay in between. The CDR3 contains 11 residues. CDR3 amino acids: CASSTQETQYF. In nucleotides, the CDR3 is TGTGCCAGCAGCACACAAGAGACCCAGTACTTC.

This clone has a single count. In DNA form, the CDR3 reads TGCGCCAGCAGCCAAGAGAGACAGCCCTGGGGCTACACCTTC. This encodes CASSQERQPWGYTF. The chain combines TRBV4-3 with TRBJ1-2; possible D gene TRBD1, 5 bases. Germline V gene data show CDR1 as LGHNA and CDR2 as YSLEER. V lost 0 bases to trimming and J lost 8 bases, with 13 bases between them. The CDR3 consists of 14 residues.

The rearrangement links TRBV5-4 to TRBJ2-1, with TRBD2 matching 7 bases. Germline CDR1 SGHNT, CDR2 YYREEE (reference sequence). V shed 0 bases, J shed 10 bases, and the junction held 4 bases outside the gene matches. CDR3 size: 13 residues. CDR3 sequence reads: CASSLDSSGEQFF. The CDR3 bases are TGTGCCAGCAGCTTGGATTCTAGCGGAGAGCAGTTCTTC.

CDR3 in DNA: TGTGCCAGCAGCTTAGTAACAGGGCCTGGAAACACCATATATTTT. Translation gives CASSLVTGPGNTIYF. The rearrangement uses TRBV7-2 and TRBJ1-3; weak D call: TRBD1 (6 bases). CDR3 length: 15 residues. V shed 1 base and J shed 2 bases, with 9 bases lying between them. Germline V gene data show CDR1 as SGHTA and CDR2 as FQGNSA.

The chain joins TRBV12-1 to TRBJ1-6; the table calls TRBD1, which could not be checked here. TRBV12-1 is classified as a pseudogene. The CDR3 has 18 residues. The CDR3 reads CASSFGGHNGEGIYPLHF. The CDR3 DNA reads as TGTGCCAGCAGCTTTGGGGGACATAATGGAGAAGGAATTTATCCCCTCCACTTT.

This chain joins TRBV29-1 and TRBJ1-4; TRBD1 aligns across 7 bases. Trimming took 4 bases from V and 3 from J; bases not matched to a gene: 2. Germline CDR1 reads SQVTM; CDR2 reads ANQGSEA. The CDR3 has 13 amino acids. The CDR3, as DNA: TGCAGCGTTGTAAGGGGGCCTAATGAAAAACTGTTTTTT. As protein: CSVVRGPNEKLFF. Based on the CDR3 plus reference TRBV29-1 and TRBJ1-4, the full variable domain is SAVISQKPSRDICQRGTSLTIQCQVDSQVTMMFWYRQQPGQSLTLIATANQGSEATYESGFVIDKFPISRPNLTFSTLTVSNMSPEDSSIYLCSVVRGPNEKLFFGSGTQLSVL.

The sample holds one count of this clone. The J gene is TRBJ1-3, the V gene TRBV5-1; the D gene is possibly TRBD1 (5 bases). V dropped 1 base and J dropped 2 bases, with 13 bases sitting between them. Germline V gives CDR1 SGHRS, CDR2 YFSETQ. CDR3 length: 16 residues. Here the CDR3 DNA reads TGCGCCAGCAGCTTGAAGACAGCCTTCACTGGAAACACCATATATTTT. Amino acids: CASSLKTAFTGNTIYF.

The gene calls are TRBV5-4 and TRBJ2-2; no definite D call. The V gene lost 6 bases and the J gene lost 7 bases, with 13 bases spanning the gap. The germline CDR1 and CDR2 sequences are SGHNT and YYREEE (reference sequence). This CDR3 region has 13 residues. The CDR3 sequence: CASTKGSGGELFF. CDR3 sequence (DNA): TGTGCCAGCACCAAGGGCTCGGGCGGGGAGCTGTTTTTT.

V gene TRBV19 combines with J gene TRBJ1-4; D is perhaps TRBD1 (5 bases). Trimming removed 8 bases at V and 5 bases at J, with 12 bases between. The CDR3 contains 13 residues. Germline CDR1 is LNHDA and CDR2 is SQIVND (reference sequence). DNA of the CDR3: TGTGCCAGTGAGGGACCGACGAATGAAAAACTGTTTTTT. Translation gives CASEGPTNEKLFF.

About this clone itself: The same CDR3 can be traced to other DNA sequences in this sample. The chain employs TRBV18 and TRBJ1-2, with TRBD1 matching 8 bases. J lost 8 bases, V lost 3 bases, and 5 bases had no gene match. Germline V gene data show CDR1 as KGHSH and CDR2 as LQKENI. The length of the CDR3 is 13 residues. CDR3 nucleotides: TGTGCCAGCTCACCCGACAGGGGTTACGGCTACACCTTC. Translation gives CASSPDRGYGYTF.

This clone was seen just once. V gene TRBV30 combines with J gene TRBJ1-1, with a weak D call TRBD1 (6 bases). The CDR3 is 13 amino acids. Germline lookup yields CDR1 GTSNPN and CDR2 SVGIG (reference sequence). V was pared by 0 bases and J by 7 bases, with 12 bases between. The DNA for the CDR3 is TGTGCCTGGAGTGTAGGGGGAGTAGGTGAAGCTTTCTTT. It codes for CAWSVGGVGEAFF.

CDR3 residues: CASSYGGRSTDTQYF. The CDR3, as DNA: TGTGCCAGCAGTTACGGGGGCCGTAGCACAGATACGCAGTATTTT. The rearrangement joins TRBV6-5 to TRBJ2-3; the D gene is possibly TRBD1 (6 bases). This CDR3 comprises 15 residues. Germline CDR1 and CDR2: MNHEY and SVGAGI. V was trimmed by 2 bases and J by 0 bases, leaving 9 bases between them.

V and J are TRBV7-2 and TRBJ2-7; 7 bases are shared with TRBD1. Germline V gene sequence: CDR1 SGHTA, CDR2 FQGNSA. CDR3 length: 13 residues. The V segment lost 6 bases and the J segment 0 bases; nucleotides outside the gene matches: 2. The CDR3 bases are TGTGCCAGCAGGCAGGGGGTCTCCTACGAGCAGTACTTC. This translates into CASRQGVSYEQYF.

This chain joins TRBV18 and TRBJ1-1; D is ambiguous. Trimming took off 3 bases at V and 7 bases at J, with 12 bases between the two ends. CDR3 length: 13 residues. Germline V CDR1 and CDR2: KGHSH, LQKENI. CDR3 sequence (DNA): TGTGCCAGCTCACCCCCCATTGCCCGTGAAGCTTTCTTT. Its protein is CASSPPIAREAFF.